This is a list of T cell receptor beta chains from one sample in a study of blood T cells in healthy people across ages. TCRdb processed the 5' RACE reads anew with MiXCR; each CDR3 protein has one entry. The sample carries some 1.4 million distinct CDR3 sequences, 42% recorded once. The sequencing sample was made of blood. These TCRs come from a woman aged 18-29 years in good health. The CDR3 runs from the conserved cysteine through the conserved F or W.

TRBV20-1	TRBJ2-5	CSAYGKGWGEQYF
TRBV7-9	TRBJ2-7	CASSVRQPYQQYF
TRBV20-1	TRBJ2-5	CSAHLALQETQYF
TRBV7-3	TRBJ2-1	CASSPSWLAGNNEQFF
TRBV7-2	TRBJ2-7	CASSLGGTGLIPTPTYF
TRBV10-1	TRBJ2-5	CASRPPHFPASGGEETQYF
TRBV3-1	TRBJ2-1	CASSLFGGGWEQFF
TRBV6-1	TRBJ1-5	CASSELGHQPQHF
TRBV29-1	TRBJ2-6	CSVVISGANVLTF
TRBV7-3	TRBJ1-2	CASSVNTGGDGYTF
TRBV20-1	TRBJ2-1	CSARATSGGYNEQFF
TRBV7-9	TRBJ2-7	CASWGRGFHEQYF
TRBV7-8	TRBJ1-2	CASSVRTGRSVYGYTF
TRBV30	TRBJ1-2	CAWSVGGTDGYTF
TRBV7-2	TRBJ2-7	CASSLTEFTYEQYF
TRBV6-1	TRBJ2-1	CASERGSGEQFF
TRBV20-1	TRBJ1-1	CSARVYLNTEAFF
TRBV6-2/TRBV6-3	TRBJ2-3	CASSSVVLAGATDTQYF
TRBV28	NA	CASSIRGGMPHEQYF
TRBV18	TRBJ2-7	CASSPRTADEQYF
TRBV4-1	TRBJ2-7	CASSEQPGAYEQYF
TRBV6-2/TRBV6-3	TRBJ2-1	CASSSDSTGYNEQFF
TRBV10-3	TRBJ2-7	CAILWGLEYEQYF
TRBV5-1	TRBJ2-7	CASSFASSYEQYF
TRBV4-2	TRBJ2-1	CASSQDYETSGSNEQFF
TRBV11-2	TRBJ2-3	CASRVSGRALADTQYF
TRBV7-2	TRBJ2-7	CASSLAAQGVLVEQYF
TRBV20-1	TRBJ2-5	CSARPTPQETQYF
TRBV7-2	TRBJ1-5	CASSFDRTSNQPQHF